The following is a TCR beta chain sequence with its context. The target antigen is unknown. These data are taken from a study of lymphopenia after photon versus proton radiotherapy. The protocol was immunoSEQ multiplex PCR, while the TCRdb copy is restricted to in-frame clones and leaves out a portion. The sample records around 64,000 clones, around 90% being singletons. Germline loops: CDR1 LNHDA, CDR2 SQIVND (reference sequence). J gave up 3 bases and V 4 bases, and 3 bases lay outside the gene matches. The CDR3 totals 15 residues. Study results and caveats: After lymphocyte nadir, photon-treated repertoires showed oligoclonal expansion, especially CD8+ Temra. Relative stability marked proton patients; photon patients lost diversity and naive cells. Post-nadir TCR diversity decline inversely tracked overall survival among those who died.

Sequencing was performed on peripheral blood, taken from a patient treated with proton-based radiotherapy. The J gene is TRBJ1-6, the V gene TRBV19, with 7 bases matching TRBD1. The source of this sequence is a man older than 75 with esophageal cancer. The CDR3 DNA sequence: TGTGCCAGTAGTAACCGGGACAGCTATAATTCACCCCTCCACTTT. Protein sequence: CASSNRDSYNSPLHF. Using reference TRBV19 and TRBJ1-6 for the parts outside the CDR3, the full variable domain is DGGITQSPKYLFRKEGQNVTLSCEQNLNHDAMYWYRQDPGQGLRLIYYSQIVNDFQKGDIAEGYSVSREKKESFPLTVTSAQKNPTAFYLCASSNRDSYNSPLHFGNGTRLTVT.